The rows below give T cell receptor beta chains drawn from one sample of a study of radiation and T cells in renal cell carcinoma. The protocol was immunoSEQ multiplex PCR, while the TCRdb copy is restricted to in-frame clones and leaves out a portion. The repertoire consists of about 150,000 clones, with approximately 86% occurring once and the leading ten covering approximately 13%. This specimen was blood, taken from a patient whose treatment included radiotherapy and nephrectomy. These receptors were collected from a woman aged 45 to 65 with renal cell carcinoma. Both conserved end residues are part of each CDR3. Fields, in order: J gene, clone size, V gene, D gene, CDR3 protein, CDR3 DNA. D genes are given only for firm matches. Not all rows give a size; the values are once, few, many and, for expanded clones, a class.

TRBJ1-1	.	TRBV7-8	.	CASSLEYGEGTEAFF	TGTGCCAGCAGCTTAGAGTACGGTGAGGGCACTGAAGCTTTCTTT
TRBJ2-1	.	TRBV6-5	.	CASSYGAQEKQFF	TGTGCCAGCAGTTACGGGGCACAGGAGAAGCAGTTCTTC
TRBJ2-1	.	TRBV5-1	.	CASSLWGDSSRNRFF	TGCGCCAGCAGCTTGTGGGGAGACTCGTCCCGAAATCGGTTCTTC
TRBJ1-1	.	TRBV19	.	CASSMQDNTEAFF	TGTGCCAGTAGTATGCAGGACAACACTGAAGCTTTCTTT
TRBJ2-3	.	TRBV18	.	CASSLLQGETDTQYF	TGTGCCAGCTCACTTTTACAGGGTGAAACAGATACGCAGTATTTT
TRBJ2-1	.	TRBV11-3	.	CASSLVGTDNNEQFF	TGTGCCAGCAGCTTAGTCGGGACGGATAACAATGAGCAGTTCTTC
TRBJ2-3	.	TRBV14	.	CASSPFGATDTQYF	TGTGCCAGCAGCCCCTTCGGGGCCACAGATACGCAGTATTTT
TRBJ2-1	.	TRBV5-1	TRBD1	CASRTGQGSYNEQFF	TGCGCCAGCAGAACCGGACAGGGATCCTACAATGAGCAGTTCTTC
TRBJ2-7	.	TRBV2	TRBD1	CASRRQGDSYEQYF	TGTGCCAGCAGGAGACAGGGGGACTCCTACGAGCAGTACTTC
TRBJ1-2	.	TRBV6-6	TRBD1	CATRDRDGYTF	TGTGCCACCCGGGACAGAGATGGCTACACCTTC
TRBJ2-5	.	TRBV18	.	CASSPQETQYF	TGTGCCAGCTCTCCCCAAGAGACCCAGTACTTC
TRBJ2-5	.	TRBV20-1	.	CSARQIETQYF	TGCAGTGCTCGACAGATAGAGACCCAGTACTTC
TRBJ1-2	many	TRBV2	TRBD1	CASRITTGGAGGYTF	TGTGCCAGCAGGATCACCACAGGGGGCGCCGGTGGCTACACCTTC
TRBJ2-3	.	TRBV25-1	.	CASSATGPSTDTQYF	TGTGCCAGCAGTGCGACAGGTCCAAGCACAGATACGCAGTATTTT
TRBJ2-4	.	TRBV7-9	.	CASSLGYGNTGEENIQYF	TGTGCCAGCAGCTTAGGTTACGGTAATACAGGCGAGGAAAACATTCAGTACTTC
TRBJ2-3	.	TRBV6-6	TRBD1	CASSYVGQGSDTQYF	TGTGCCAGCAGTTACGTGGGACAGGGGTCAGATACGCAGTATTTT
TRBJ2-5	few	TRBV4-2	TRBD1	CASSEDRAQETQYF	TGTGCCAGCAGCGAAGACAGGGCCCAGGAGACCCAGTACTTC
TRBJ2-1	.	TRBV9	TRBD1	CASSVEERISLWTGVNEQFF	TGTGCCAGCAGCGTAGAAGAACGCATTTCTTTGTGGACAGGGGTCAATGAGCAGTTCTTC
TRBJ1-4	.	TRBV18	TRBD1	CASSLGQGNEKLFF	TGTGCCAGCTCACTCGGACAGGGTAATGAAAAACTGTTTTTT
TRBJ2-1	.	TRBV29-1	.	CSVGRFNEQFF	TGCAGCGTCGGTAGGTTCAATGAGCAGTTCTTC
TRBJ1-5	.	TRBV11-2	.	CASSLGQFNQPQHF	TGTGCCAGCAGCTTAGGACAGTTCAATCAGCCCCAGCATTTT
TRBJ2-7	.	TRBV19	TRBD1	CASSVPGQFYEQYF	TGTGCCAGTAGTGTACCGGGACAGTTCTACGAGCAGTACTTC
TRBJ1-6	.	TRBV27	.	CASSFGKSYNSPLHF	TGTGCCAGCAGTTTTGGGAAGTCCTATAATTCACCCCTCCACTTT
TRBJ2-1	.	TRBV29-1	.	CSVLTGGAGGQFF	TGCAGCGTTCTAACAGGGGGGGCCGGAGGGCAGTTCTTC
TRBJ2-7	.	TRBV11-3	TRBD1	CASSPGTGAMLGEQYF	TGTGCCAGCAGTCCCGGGACAGGGGCAATGCTGGGCGAGCAGTACTTC
TRBJ2-1	once	TRBV7-3	TRBD2	CASSLTSGNGEQFF	TGTGCCAGCAGCTTAACTAGCGGGAATGGTGAGCAGTTCTTC
TRBJ1-2	.	TRBV6-5	.	CASSNRAGSGYGYTF	TGTGCCAGCAGCAACCGGGCGGGGTCTGGCTATGGCTACACCTTC
TRBJ2-2	.	TRBV6-6	.	CASSSPAQTNTGELFF	TGTGCCAGCAGTTCCCCAGCGCAGACGAACACCGGGGAGCTGTTTTTT
TRBJ1-1	.	TRBV6-5	.	CASSQGPNTEAFF	TGTGCCAGCAGCCAGGGGCCGAACACTGAAGCTTTCTTT
TRBJ1-5	.	TRBV5-1	.	CASSLAHSNQPQHF	TGCGCCAGCAGCTTGGCTCATAGCAATCAGCCCCAGCATTTT
TRBJ1-4	once	TRBV4-1	.	CASSRTDENEKLFF	TGCGCCAGCAGCCGGACGGATGAAAATGAAAAACTGTTTTTT
TRBJ2-7	many	TRBV4-1	.	CASSHPGDYEQYF	TGCGCCAGCAGCCACCCCGGGGACTACGAGCAGTACTTC
TRBJ1-3	.	TRBV15	.	CATSRDWQDGNTIYF	TGTGCCACCAGCAGAGATTGGCAGGATGGAAACACCATATATTTT
TRBJ1-5	.	TRBV18	TRBD1	CASSLTGGGEPQHF	TGTGCCAGCTCACTGACAGGGGGTGGGGAGCCCCAGCATTTT
TRBJ1-4	.	TRBV15	.	CATSFRAPEKLFF	TGTGCCACCAGCTTCCGGGCCCCTGAAAAACTGTTTTTT
TRBJ1-1	.	TRBV7-2	.	CASSLNSRTEAFF	TGTGCCAGCAGCTTAAACAGCCGCACTGAAGCTTTCTTT
TRBJ2-7	few	TRBV5-1	TRBD1	CASSLARGQGYEQYF	TGCGCCAGCAGCTTGGCCCGAGGACAGGGCTACGAGCAGTACTTC
TRBJ2-1	once	TRBV5-4	TRBD2	CASSLSGGSYNEQFF	TGTGCCAGCAGCTTGAGCGGGGGCTCCTACAATGAGCAGTTCTTC
TRBJ1-1	.	TRBV6-1	.	CASSRLEKGTEAFF	TGTGCCAGCAGTCGGCTCGAGAAGGGGACTGAAGCTTTCTTT
TRBJ2-1	.	TRBV11-2	TRBD2	CASSLGRGGLNYYNEQFF	TGTGCCAGCAGCTTAGGGCGGGGGGGCTTAAATTACTACAATGAGCAGTTCTTC
TRBJ1-2	.	TRBV7-6	.	CASSLAVGQGYGYTF	TGTGCCAGCAGCTTAGCCGTAGGGCAGGGGTATGGCTACACCTTC
TRBJ1-4	.	TRBV11-2	.	CASSLGYTGSLNEKLFF	TGTGCCAGCAGCTTAGGATACACAGGGTCACTTAATGAAAAACTGTTTTTT
TRBJ1-5	once	TRBV19	.	CASSIGGYQPQHF	TGTGCCAGTAGTATTGGGGGCTATCAGCCCCAGCATTTT
TRBJ2-7	.	TRBV4-2	TRBD2	CASSQDRGGALTEQYF	TGTGCCAGCAGCCAAGATCGGGGGGGGGCCTTAACCGAGCAGTACTTC
TRBJ1-6	.	TRBV19	TRBD1	CASSTQTTGGDSPLHF	TGTGCCAGTAGTACCCAAACCACAGGGGGGGATTCACCCCTCCACTTT